Following are 29 T cell receptor beta chains from one sample sequenced in a study of OX40 agonist ivuxolimab in advanced cancers. The data were produced by immunoSEQ multiplex PCR, yet TCRdb's version contains in-frame clones alone and is incomplete. This table has approximately 77,000 clones, approximately 87% appearing once. Here the sequenced sample was CD4+ or CD8+ T cells sorted from blood, taken in a trial of the OX40 agonist ivuxolimab. These receptors all come from an adult with an advanced solid tumor such as melanoma, head and neck, liver or kidney cancer.

The V call is TRBV27, the J call TRBJ2-1; tentative D call: TRBD2 (5 bases). V was trimmed by 2 bases and J by 8 bases, leaving 7 bases between them. In germline, CDR1 is MNHEY, CDR2 SMNVEV (reference sequence). The CDR3 loop spans 12 amino acids. CDR3 coding DNA: TGTGCCAGCAGTTTACTCGGGGATGAGCAGTTCTTC. It is translated as CASSLLGDEQFF.

This clone has only a few counts. The J gene is TRBJ2-3, the V gene TRBV5-1; 7 bases are a match to TRBD2. Germline lookup yields CDR1 SGHRS and CDR2 YFSETQ. With 1 base clipped from V and 0 bases from J, the junction kept 11 bases outside the gene matches. CDR3 length: 18 residues. The CDR3 protein is CASSLYRGGDGSTDTQYF. CDR3 sequence (DNA): TGCGCCAGCAGCTTGTATAGGGGAGGGGACGGAAGCACAGATACGCAGTATTTT.

The rearrangement joins TRBV29-1 to TRBJ2-3; 10 bases are a match to TRBD1. CDR3 length: 15 amino acids. With 6 bases clipped from V and 6 bases from J, the junction kept 12 bases outside the gene matches. The germline gives CDR1 SQVTM, CDR2 ANQGSEA. The CDR3 here is CSVALTGGAGDTQYF. For the CDR3, the DNA is TGCAGCGTGGCCCTGACAGGGGGCGCAGGGGATACGCAGTATTTT.

The V gene is TRBV27, the J gene TRBJ2-7, with D perhaps matching TRBD2 (6 bases). The V end was cut by 6 bases, the J end by 3 bases, with 18 bases between. The CDR3 extends over 15 amino acids. Germline loops: CDR1 MNHEY, CDR2 SMNVEV (reference sequence). The CDR3: CASRRRLALNYEQYF. DNA of the CDR3: TGTGCCAGCAGGCGACGGCTAGCGTTGAACTACGAGCAGTACTTC.

The rearrangement links TRBV7-3 to TRBJ2-3, with 7 nucleotides matching TRBD2. CDR1 SGHTA and CDR2 FQGTGA come from the germline V gene. This CDR3 has 15 amino acids. The ends lost 5 bases at V and 5 bases at J; junction bases unmatched: 10. CDR3 amino acids: CASSSGNVGIDTQYF. The DNA of the CDR3 is TGTGCCAGCAGCAGCGGGAACGTAGGTATAGATACGCAGTATTTT.

J is TRBJ2-2 and V is TRBV11-2, with D tentatively TRBD1 (5 bases). The V gene lost 4 bases and the J gene lost 7 bases, with 19 bases spanning the gap. The CDR3 loop spans 16 amino acids. Per germline, CDR1 SGHAT and CDR2 FQNNGV. The CDR3 loop is CASSSPYRAGFGELFF. For the CDR3, the DNA is TGTGCCAGCAGCTCACCTTATAGGGCAGGGTTCGGGGAGCTGTTTTTT.

The chain recombines TRBV9 with TRBJ2-3; D gene uncertain. Trimming pared 4 bases from V and 5 bases from J, leaving 11 bases between. Per the germline V gene, CDR1 is SGDLS and CDR2 is YYNGEE. The CDR3 covers 13 residues. As DNA, the CDR3 is TGTGCCAGCAGCCTCAGAAGTAAAGATACGCAGTATTTT. Amino acids: CASSLRSKDTQYF.

The rearrangement joins TRBV7-2 to TRBJ2-5; no clear D gene. V was trimmed by 5 bases and J by 0 bases, leaving 4 bases between them. There are 12 residues in the CDR3. Looked up from germline, CDR1 is SGHTA and CDR2 is FQGNSA. CDR3 in DNA: TGTGCCAGCAGCCGGTACCAAGAGACCCAGTACTTC. Translated, it gives CASSRYQETQYF. The full variable domain, in which reference TRBV7-2 and TRBJ2-5 provide the parts outside the CDR3, is GAGVSQSPSNKVTEKGKDVELRCDPISGHTALYWYRQSLGQGLEFLIYFQGNSAPDKSGLPSDRFSAERTGGSVSTLTIQRTQQEDSAVYLCASSRYQETQYFGPGTRLLVL.

V is TRBV14 and J is TRBJ2-5; a possible D gene is TRBD1 (6 bases). The CDR3 is made up of 14 amino acids. Trimming removed 4 bases at V and 1 base at J, with 10 bases between. Germline lookup yields CDR1 SGHDN and CDR2 FVKESK. Here the CDR3 DNA reads TGTGCCAGCAGCCCTGGACAGATCCAAGAGACCCAGTACTTC. As protein: CASSPGQIQETQYF.

The J gene is TRBJ1-5, the V gene TRBV19; D ambiguous. V lost 3 bases, J lost 3 bases, and 9 bases lay in between. Germline V CDR1 and CDR2: LNHDA, SQIVND (reference sequence). This CDR3 has 14 residues. The CDR3 region is CASSIGAYNQPQHF. The CDR3 nucleotides read TGTGCCAGTAGTATTGGAGCATACAATCAGCCCCAGCATTTT.

This clone showed up just once. This rearrangement joins TRBV5-1 to TRBJ2-7; no firm D call. Per the germline V gene, CDR1 is SGHRS and CDR2 is YFSETQ. This CDR3 spans 11 amino acids. V shed 2 bases and J shed 4 bases, with 4 bases lying between them. The CDR3 loop is CASSFEYEQYF. The CDR3 DNA follows: TGCGCCAGCAGCTTTGAATACGAGCAGTACTTC.

The rearrangement joins TRBV5-1 to TRBJ2-7; no firm D call. CDR1 is SGHRS, CDR2 YFSETQ, per germline. V lost 0 bases and J 4 bases, leaving 8 bases between the germline ends. The CDR3 is 13 residues long. This chain's CDR3 is CASSLGMSYEQYF. The CDR3 DNA reads TGCGCCAGCAGCTTGGGGATGAGTTACGAGCAGTACTTC.

V and J are TRBV5-6 and TRBJ1-2, with 10 bases lining up with TRBD1. Trimming at V came to 3 bases and at J to 7 bases, leaving 12 bases not matched to a gene. The CDR3 loop spans 16 amino acids. Germline assignment: CDR1 SGHDT and CDR2 YYEEEE. DNA of the CDR3: TGTGCCAGCAGCTGGAGGGACAGGGGTAACGGCGCTGGCTACACCTTC. Residues: CASSWRDRGNGAGYTF.

The genes are TRBV7-8 and TRBJ1-5; maybe TRBD1 (5 bases). Germline CDR1 reads SGHVS; CDR2 reads FQNEAQ. This CDR3 is 14 amino acids long. The germline V and J ends were trimmed by 1 base and 2 bases, with 6 bases remaining between them. The CDR3 region is CASSLGGGNQPQHF. The CDR3 DNA reads TGTGCCAGCAGCTTAGGGGGGGGCAATCAGCCCCAGCATTTT.

This rearrangement joins TRBV2 to TRBJ1-5; tentative D call: TRBD1 (5 bases). The CDR3 sequence is 13 residues long. V shed 6 bases and J shed 5 bases, with 11 bases lying between them. Germline V lookup: CDR1 SNHLY, CDR2 FYNNEI. The CDR3 here is CASSVDTYQPQHF. For the CDR3, the DNA is TGTGCCAGCAGCGTGGACACCTATCAGCCCCAGCATTTT.

The chain employs TRBV7-2 and TRBJ2-2, with 8 bases aligning to TRBD1. This CDR3 has 16 amino acids. Germline lookup yields CDR1 SGHTA and CDR2 FQGNSA. V gave up 3 bases and J gave up 2 bases; unmatched junction bases: 5. The CDR3 sequence is CASSLGDRLNTGELFF. The CDR3 DNA reads as TGTGCCAGCAGCTTGGGGGACAGGCTAAACACCGGGGAGCTGTTTTTT.

In its sample, this clone was seen a few times. The chain couples TRBV19 to TRBJ1-2, with a tentative D call TRBD1 (6 bases). Germline loops: CDR1 LNHDA, CDR2 SQIVND (reference sequence). V gave up 4 bases and J gave up 4 bases, with 16 bases separating them. The CDR3 runs to 15 residues. In nucleotides, the CDR3 is TGTGCCAGTAGTAGGGCAGGGGACCCACTCTATGGCTACACCTTC. Translating gives CASSRAGDPLYGYTF.

The chain links TRBV6-5 to TRBJ2-1, with D perhaps assigned TRBD1 or TRBD2 (5 bases each). V lost 6 bases and J 9 bases, leaving 21 bases between the germline ends. The CDR3 sequence is 15 residues long. The V gene's germline CDR1 is MNHEY and CDR2 SVGAGI. The CDR3 DNA is TGTGCCAGCAGCCAGTCCTGGGGGTACAATAGTGAGCAGTTCTTC. The encoded protein is CASSQSWGYNSEQFF.

This clone was found a few times. This chain connects TRBV11-3 to TRBJ2-3; D is unclear. The germline V gene has CDR1 SGHNT and CDR2 YENEEA. Deletions cut 5 bases from V and 4 bases from J, with 10 bases between. The CDR3 extends over 13 amino acids. In nucleotides, the CDR3 is TGTGCCAGCAGCCTTGCTTATGCAGATACGCAGTATTTT. It is translated as CASSLAYADTQYF.

This sequence joins TRBV9 and TRBJ1-3; weak D call: TRBD1 (6 bases). CDR1 is SGDLS, CDR2 YYNGEE, per germline. V shed 3 bases and J shed 0 bases, with 16 bases lying between them. This CDR3 has 17 amino acids. CDR3 nucleotide sequence: TGTGCCAGCAGCGGGTCCACGGGGACAAGCTCTGGAAACACCATATATTTT. As protein: CASSGSTGTSSGNTIYF.

The V call is TRBV9, the J call TRBJ1-2, with 7 bases identical to TRBD1. Germline CDR1 reads SGDLS; CDR2 reads YYNGEE. Trimming removed 0 bases from V and 5 bases from J; junction bases left unmatched: 4. This CDR3 has 14 residues. CDR3 loop: CASSVGETGYGYTF. The CDR3 DNA sequence: TGTGCCAGCAGCGTAGGTGAGACAGGGTATGGCTACACCTTC.

The chain employs TRBV27 and TRBJ2-1; 15 positions agree with TRBD2. The CDR3 covers 15 residues. Germline CDR1 and CDR2: MNHEY and SMNVEV (reference sequence). V lost 4 bases to trimming and J lost 10 bases; unmatched junction nucleotides: 5. CDR3 sequence (DNA): TGTGCCAGCAGTTGGGGACTAGCGGGAGGAGGCGAGCAGTTCTTC. Protein: CASSWGLAGGGEQFF.

The genes are TRBV28 and TRBJ2-2; D ambiguous. CDR3 length: 13 amino acids. Germline V gives CDR1 MDHEN, CDR2 SYDVKM. V was shortened by 9 bases and J by 5 bases, with 13 bases between the two germline ends. The CDR3 nucleotides read TGTGCCAGTGGGTCAGATTGGACCGGGGAGCTGTTTTTT. Residues: CASGSDWTGELFF.

The chain carries TRBV5-1 and TRBJ1-1; TRBD1 agrees at 7 bases. Germline V gives CDR1 SGHRS, CDR2 YFSETQ. This CDR3 contains 14 residues. V shed 6 bases and J 4 bases; nucleotides not matched to a gene: 9. CDR3 residues: CASTLDRVATEAFF. The CDR3 region has the DNA TGCGCCAGCACCTTAGACAGGGTCGCCACTGAAGCTTTCTTT.

The chain joins TRBV19 to TRBJ1-3; perhaps TRBD1 as D (5 bases). This CDR3 region has 16 residues. The germline CDR1 and CDR2 sequences are LNHDA and SQIVND (reference sequence). V lost 9 bases to trimming and J lost 0 bases, with 18 bases between them. This CDR3 reads CASRPPGRSSGNTIYF. In nucleotides, the CDR3 is TGTGCCAGCCGTCCTCCGGGACGGAGCTCTGGAAACACCATATATTTT.

The J gene is TRBJ1-6, the V gene TRBV5-6; D perhaps matches TRBD1 (6 bases). The V gene lost 3 bases and the J gene lost 5 bases, with 12 bases spanning the gap. The CDR3 covers 15 residues. The germline gives CDR1 SGHDT, CDR2 YYEEEE. This CDR3 reads CASSSRGRDNSPLHF. CDR3 nucleotides: TGTGCCAGCAGCTCCCGGGGGCGCGATAATTCACCCCTCCACTTT.

This rearrangement joins TRBV10-3 to TRBJ1-1; tentative D call: TRBD1 (5 bases). Trimming left V 0 bases short and J 4 bases short, with 12 bases between. Germline lookup yields CDR1 ENHRY and CDR2 SYGVKD. The CDR3 is made up of 15 amino acids. This chain's CDR3 is CAISESRVGTTEAFF. CDR3 DNA: TGTGCCATCAGTGAGTCAAGGGTCGGGACCACTGAAGCTTTCTTT.

This clone was counted between two and nine times. The V gene is TRBV6-5, the J gene TRBJ2-7; 9 bases map to TRBD1. The V and J ends lost 0 bases and 4 bases, in that order; junction bases with no gene match: 4. Germline loops: CDR1 MNHEY, CDR2 SVGAGI. CDR3 length equals 15 residues. CDR3 DNA: TGTGCCAGCAGTTACTCGGGGACAGGGCTTTACGAGCAGTACTTC. Amino acids: CASSYSGTGLYEQYF.

The sample holds one count of this clone. The J gene is TRBJ2-5, the V gene TRBV2; 7 bases are shared with TRBD1. The CDR3 is 18 residues long. CDR1 is SNHLY, CDR2 FYNNEI, per germline. J was trimmed by 5 bases and V by 6 bases; bases with no gene match: 21. CDR3 bases: TGTGCCAGCAGGGGCTTGAGGGCCAGGGGGTTCGTATACGAGACCCAGTACTTC. Its translation is CASRGLRARGFVYETQYF. Full variable domain (rest looked up from reference TRBV2 and TRBJ2-5): EPEVTQTPSHQVTQMGQEVILRCVPISNHLYFYWYRQILGQKVEFLVSFYNNEISEKSEIFDDQFSVERPDGSNFTLKIRSTKLEDSAMYFCASRGLRARGFVYETQYFGPGTRLLVL.